Detailed here is one T cell receptor (beta chain). These data belong to a study of shared clonotypes between healthy human individuals. Sequenced by immunoSEQ multiplex PCR; TCRdb stores in-frame clones only, minus some. The data show millions of clones, just over 90% seen once. Trimming cost V 4 bases and J 6 bases, with 8 bases left between them. Germline-derived CDR1 and CDR2 are ENHRY and SYGVKD. This CDR3 comprises 12 residues. The receptor's source is a man aged 18 to 29 in good health. The chain recombines TRBV10-3 with TRBJ2-3, with D perhaps matching TRBD2 (5 bases). Sequencing was performed on naive CD4+ T cells sorted from blood. Indicated subset: CD45RA+ positively selected. The CDR3 coding sequence is TGTGCCATCAGTGCCTCGGGGGATACGCAGTATTTT. It translates to CAISASGDTQYF.